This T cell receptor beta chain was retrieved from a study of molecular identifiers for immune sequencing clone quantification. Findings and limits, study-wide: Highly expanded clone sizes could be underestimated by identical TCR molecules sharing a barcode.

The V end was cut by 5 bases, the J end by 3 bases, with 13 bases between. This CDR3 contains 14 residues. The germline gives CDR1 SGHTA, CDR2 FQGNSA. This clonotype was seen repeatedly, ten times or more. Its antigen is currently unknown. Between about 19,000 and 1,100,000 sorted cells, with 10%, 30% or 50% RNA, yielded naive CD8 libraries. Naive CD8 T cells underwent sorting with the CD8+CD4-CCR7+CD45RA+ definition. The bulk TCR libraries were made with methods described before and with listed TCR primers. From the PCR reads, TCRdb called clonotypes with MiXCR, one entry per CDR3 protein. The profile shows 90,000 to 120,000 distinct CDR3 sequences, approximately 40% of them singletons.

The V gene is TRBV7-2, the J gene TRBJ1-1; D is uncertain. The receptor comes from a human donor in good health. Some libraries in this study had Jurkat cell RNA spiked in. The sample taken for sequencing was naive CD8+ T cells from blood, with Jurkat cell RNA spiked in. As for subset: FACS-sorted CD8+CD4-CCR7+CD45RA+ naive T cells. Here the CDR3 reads CASSQFLGYTEAFF. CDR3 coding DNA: TGTGCCAGCAGCCAATTTTTGGGGTACACTGAAGCTTTCTTT. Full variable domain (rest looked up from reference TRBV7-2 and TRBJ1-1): GAGVSQSPSNKVTEKGKDVELRCDPISGHTALYWYRQSLGQGLEFLIYFQGNSAPDKSGLPSDRFSAERTGGSVSTLTIQRTQQEDSAVYLCASSQFLGYTEAFFGQGTRLTVV.